These 3 T cell receptor beta chains originate from one sample sequenced in a study of shared clonotypes between healthy human individuals. Libraries were prepared by immunoSEQ multiplex PCR; TCRdb keeps only in-frame clonotypes and omits some of them. Of around 510,000 clones detected, about 96% appear once; the ten largest clones hold under 0.065%. Sequenced sample: naive CD4+ T cells sorted from blood. Noted subset: CD45RA+ positively selected. The origin of the receptors is a young woman in good health.

V is TRBV14 and J is TRBJ2-2; D gene unclear. V was cut by 8 bases and J by 4 bases, with 11 bases left in between. Germline V lookup: CDR1 SGHDN, CDR2 FVKESK. The CDR3 loop spans 13 amino acids. CDR3 sequence reads: CASSRATTGELFF. Here the CDR3 DNA reads TGTGCCAGCTCACGGGCCACCACCGGGGAGCTGTTTTTT.

The chain combines TRBV27 with TRBJ1-2; unclear D gene. Germline V lookup: CDR1 MNHEY, CDR2 SMNVEV (reference sequence). The CDR3 is 14 residues long. V was trimmed by 5 bases and J by 2 bases, leaving 12 bases between them. For the CDR3, the DNA is TGTGCCAGCAGTGAGAGCCCCAGCAACTATGGCTACACCTTC. As protein: CASSESPSNYGYTF.

The gene calls are TRBV18 and TRBJ1-1; tentative D call: TRBD1 (5 bases). V was trimmed by 3 bases and J by 8 bases, leaving 13 bases between them. The germline CDR1 and CDR2 sequences are KGHSH and LQKENI. The CDR3 is 13 amino acids. CDR3 nucleotides: TGTGCCAGCTCACCCCGGGGAGGGGACGAAGCTTTCTTT. Translated, it gives CASSPRGGDEAFF.